Presented here are 8 T cell receptor beta chains from one specimen sequenced in a study of blood T cell repertoires in COVID-19. Data came from immunoSEQ multiplex PCR; TCRdb stores just in-frame clones and leaves some out. The sample includes approximately 150,000 clones, approximately 86% of them seen just once. Sequencing was carried out using peripheral blood. The source of these receptors is a man between 70 and 80 years old with acute or convalescent COVID-19.

As concerns this clone: The sample contains more than one DNA sequence encoding this CDR3. This chain uses TRBV14 with TRBJ1-2, with a tentative D call TRBD1 (5 bases). V lost 1 base, J lost 2 bases, and 14 bases lay in between. CDR1 is SGHDN, CDR2 FVKESK, per germline. The CDR3 sequence is 16 residues long. The CDR3 loop is CASSQALGQGNYGYTF. CDR3 nucleotide sequence: TGTGCCAGCAGCCAAGCTTTAGGGCAGGGCAACTATGGCTACACCTTC.

The V gene is TRBV7-2, the J gene TRBJ2-5, with D maybe TRBD2 (6 bases). The CDR3 spans 16 residues. From germline, CDR1 is SGHTA and CDR2 FQGNSA. V was clipped by 5 bases and J by 1 base, with 17 bases between them. CDR3 sequence: CASSKLPWDFQETQYF. CDR3 DNA: TGTGCCAGCAGCAAACTACCTTGGGACTTCCAAGAGACCCAGTACTTC. Combining the CDR3 with reference TRBV7-2 and TRBJ2-5 gives the whole variable domain GAGVSQSPSNKVTEKGKDVELRCDPISGHTALYWYRQSLGQGLEFLIYFQGNSAPDKSGLPSDRFSAERTGGSVSTLTIQRTQQEDSAVYLCASSKLPWDFQETQYFGPGTRLLVL.

The CDR3 loop reads CASSEAWGDQPQHF. CDR3 bases: TGTGCCAGCAGTGAAGCGTGGGGGGACCAGCCCCAGCATTTT. The chain couples TRBV6-1 to TRBJ1-5; maybe TRBD1 (5 bases). The CDR3 runs 14 residues. Germline CDR1 MNHNS, CDR2 SASEGT. The ends were cut back, 0 bases at V and 7 bases at J, with 10 bases in the middle.

This sequence joins TRBV10-3 and TRBJ1-6; D is ambiguous. The CDR3 length is 19 residues. Trimming removed 3 bases from V and 0 bases from J, with 18 bases in between. Germline CDR1 is ENHRY and CDR2 is SYGVKD. CDR3 amino acids: CAISDSTGMGSSYNSPLHF. In DNA, the CDR3 is TGTGCCATCAGTGATTCCACGGGAATGGGGAGCTCCTATAATTCACCCCTCCACTTT.

The rearrangement links TRBV28 to TRBJ1-6; TRBD1 aligns across 7 bases. CDR3 length: 16 residues. CDR1 is MDHEN, CDR2 SYDVKM, per germline. Trimming removed 2 bases from V and 6 bases from J; junction bases left unmatched: 7. The CDR3 spells CASSLPPGQSNSPLHF. CDR3 nucleotides: TGTGCCAGCAGTTTACCCCCGGGACAGTCTAATTCACCCCTCCACTTT.

This sequence joins TRBV18 and TRBJ2-5; TRBD1 agrees at 8 bases. The V and J ends lost 1 base and 4 bases, in that order; junction bases with no gene match: 8. CDR1 and CDR2 (germline): KGHSH, LQKENI. The CDR3 spans 16 residues. The CDR3 loop reads CASSPRPQGAGETQYF. As DNA, the CDR3 is TGTGCCAGCTCACCACGACCGCAGGGGGCCGGAGAGACCCAGTACTTC.

This sequence joins TRBV5-1 and TRBJ2-1; 7 nucleotides align to TRBD1. The CDR3 totals 15 residues. Germline values: CDR1 SGHRS, CDR2 YFSETQ. V was pared by 4 bases and J by 2 bases, with 6 bases of the junction left unmatched. The CDR3 protein is CASSPQGTTYNEQFF. The CDR3 region has the DNA TGCGCCAGCAGCCCACAGGGGACCACCTACAATGAGCAGTTCTTC.

CDR3 in DNA: TGTGCCAGCAGCTTAGGCCGACAGGGGGACAATGAGCAGTTCTTC. Protein: CASSLGRQGDNEQFF. The chain has TRBV11-3 and TRBJ2-1; 9 bases match TRBD1. Germline assignment: CDR1 SGHNT and CDR2 YENEEA. The CDR3 spans 15 residues. Unmatched junction bases numbered 3, after V lost 1 base and J lost 5 bases. Full variable domain (missing parts from reference TRBV11-3 and TRBJ2-1): EAGVVQSPRYKIIEKKQPVAFWCNPISGHNTLYWYLQNLGQGPELLIRYENEEAVDDSQLPKDRFSAERLKGVDSTLKIQPAELGDSAVYLCASSLGRQGDNEQFFGPGTRLTVL.